These T cell receptor beta chains were read from a single sample in a study of T cells in Graves' hyperthyroidism and ophthalmopathy. TCRdb ran MiXCR on the multiplex PCR reads and lists one entry per CDR3 protein. The sample comprises about 760,000 distinct CDR3 sequences, just over 35% of which are singletons, and about a third rests with the top ten. What was sequenced was blood. The receptor set was obtained from a woman between 40 and 50 years old with Graves' hyperthyroidism. The CDR3 runs from the conserved cysteine through the conserved F or W. A D gene is named only where the DNA matches it firmly. Size tells how often a clone was seen (once, few, many) or the class of an expanded clone, and some rows leave it out.

abundance,v_gene,j_gene,d_gene,CDR3aa,CDR3nt
-,TRBV12-3/TRBV12-4,TRBJ1-3,-,CASTGTDSGNTIYF,TGTGCCAGCACTGGGACGGACTCTGGAAACACCATATATTTT
-,TRBV2,TRBJ2-5,-,CASSLTGSGETQYF,TGTGCCAGCAGTTTAACAGGGTCTGGAGAGACCCAGTACTTC
-,TRBV27,TRBJ1-2,-,CASSLSRGGYGYTF,TGTGCCAGCAGTTTATCTCGAGGGGGCTATGGCTACACCTTC
many,TRBV2,TRBJ1-2,TRBD1,CASSVRDSHGYTF,TGTGCCAGCAGTGTCCGGGACAGCCATGGCTACACCTTC
-,TRBV10-3,TRBJ2-7,TRBD2,CASSSRGSFGPFEQYF,TGTGCCAGCAGTTCCCGCGGGAGTTTTGGCCCCTTTGAGCAGTACTTC
-,TRBV6-2/TRBV6-3,TRBJ2-7,-,CASSYSSEGYEQYF,TGTGCCAGCAGTTATTCCTCAGAGGGCTACGAGCAGTACTTC
many,TRBV7-3,TRBJ1-2,TRBD1,CASSPNRGGYGYTF,TGTGCCAGCAGCCCTAACAGGGGGGGCTATGGCTACACCTTC
many,TRBV10-3,TRBJ1-2,TRBD1,CAIRGTGGDGYTF,TGTGCCATCAGGGGGACAGGGGGCGATGGCTACACCTTC
-,TRBV6-5,TRBJ1-5,TRBD1,CASTDRTGTGQPQHF,TGTGCCAGCACCGACCGGACAGGGACGGGGCAGCCCCAGCATTTT
many,TRBV7-2,TRBJ2-7,-,CASSFLPDSQEQYF,TGTGCCAGCAGCTTTCTCCCCGACAGCCAGGAGCAGTACTTC
many,TRBV7-2,TRBJ1-2,-,CASSLGRFGGYTF,TGTGCCAGCAGCCTAGGCCGGTTCGGGGGCTACACCTTC
-,TRBV5-1,TRBJ1-6,-,CASSLGPGPKAPSYNSPLHF,TGCGCCAGCAGCTTGGGACCCGGACCAAAAGCCCCGTCCTATAATTCACCCCTCCACTTT
-,TRBV6-1,TRBJ1-5,-,CASNFGGGFQPQHF,TGTGCCAGCAACTTCGGAGGGGGTTTCCAGCCCCAGCATTTT
many,TRBV9,TRBJ1-6,-,CASSLMGSNSPLHF,TGTGCCAGCAGCTTAATGGGATCTAATTCACCCCTCCACTTT
few,TRBV12-3/TRBV12-4,TRBJ1-2,TRBD1,CASTPLPGTGSPGYTF,TGTGCCAGCACCCCACTACCGGGGACAGGGTCGCCTGGCTACACCTTC
many,TRBV6-1,TRBJ1-2,TRBD1,CASSGGQGASGYTF,TGTGCCAGCAGTGGAGGACAGGGGGCATCTGGCTACACCTTC
few,TRBV9,TRBJ1-2,TRBD1,CASSVEDRGLGAGRNYGYTF,TGTGCCAGCAGCGTAGAAGACAGGGGGCTAGGTGCCGGCCGTAACTATGGCTACACCTTC
many,TRBV20-1,TRBJ1-2,-,CSAKTTSYGYTF,TGCAGTGCCAAGACAACGAGCTATGGCTACACCTTC
-,TRBV29-1,TRBJ2-1,TRBD2,CSVERELDEQFF,TGCAGCGTCGAGCGGGAGCTTGATGAGCAGTTCTTC
many,TRBV10-3,TRBJ1-3,-,CAISEGENAGNTIYF,TGTGCCATCAGTGAGGGGGAGAATGCCGGAAACACCATATATTTT
-,TRBV7-9,TRBJ2-7,TRBD2,CASRRGTSGPYEQYF,TGTGCCAGCAGGAGGGGAACTAGCGGTCCCTACGAGCAGTACTTC
many,TRBV2,TRBJ2-5,TRBD1,CASSDSQGARETQYF,TGTGCCAGCAGTGATTCACAGGGGGCGAGAGAGACCCAGTACTTC
many,TRBV10-3,TRBJ2-7,TRBD2,CASRREDTSYEQYF,TGTGCCAGCAGACGGGAGGACACTTCCTACGAGCAGTACTTC
once,TRBV25-1,TRBJ2-7,-,CASLGQLYEQYF,TGTGCCAGCTTGGGTCAGCTTTACGAGCAGTACTTC
-,TRBV7-9,TRBJ2-3,-,CASSYERQGTFSTDTQYF,TGTGCCAGCAGCTACGAACGGCAGGGGACATTTAGTACAGATACGCAGTATTTT
many,TRBV29-1,TRBJ1-4,-,CSVGSGGGEKLFF,TGCAGCGTGGGATCGGGAGGTGGCGAAAAACTGTTTTTT
few,TRBV6-5,TRBJ1-5,-,CASSYRGVQPQHF,TGTGCCAGCAGTTACAGAGGGGTTCAGCCCCAGCATTTT
-,TRBV4-3,TRBJ1-2,-,CASSQEGQLFGRGYTF,TGCGCCAGCAGCCAAGAAGGACAGCTCTTTGGTCGTGGCTACACCTTC
-,TRBV3-1,TRBJ2-5,-,CASSQEPGRARTQYF,TGTGCCAGCAGCCAAGAGCCGGGTAGGGCGAGGACCCAGTACTTC
-,TRBV10-3,TRBJ2-2,TRBD1,CASSGQGARTGELFF,TGTGCCAGCTCAGGACAGGGGGCGCGAACCGGGGAGCTGTTTTTT
few,TRBV4-1,TRBJ2-7,-,CASSQDPGTYEQYF,TGCGCCAGCAGCCAAGACCCAGGTACCTACGAGCAGTACTTC
-,TRBV20-1,TRBJ2-2,-,CSARAHTGELFF,TGCAGTGCTAGAGCACACACCGGGGAGCTGTTTTTT
many,TRBV15,TRBJ1-2,-,CATSPNPGQPPNYGYTF,TGTGCCACCAGCCCGAACCCCGGACAGCCTCCTAACTATGGCTACACCTTC
many,TRBV10-3,TRBJ1-1,-,CAISEYKENTEAFF,TGTGCCATCAGTGAGTACAAGGAGAACACTGAAGCTTTCTTT
many,TRBV10-3,TRBJ2-5,-,CAISEGLQETQYF,TGTGCCATCAGTGAGGGCCTCCAAGAGACCCAGTACTTC
-,TRBV7-2,TRBJ2-2,TRBD2,CASSSLAGENTGELFF,TGTGCCAGCAGCTCGCTAGCGGGGGAAAACACCGGGGAGCTGTTTTTT
few,TRBV5-4,TRBJ1-1,-,CASSLAASVTEAFF,TGTGCCAGCAGCCTAGCCGCGAGTGTCACTGAAGCTTTCTTT
-,TRBV6-6,TRBJ2-7,TRBD2,CASLTSGRAEQYF,TGTGCCAGCTTGACTAGCGGGAGGGCCGAGCAGTACTTC
many,TRBV7-8,TRBJ2-5,-,CASSYDRFIKTQYF,TGTGCCAGCAGTTATGACAGGTTTATAAAGACCCAGTACTTC
many,TRBV7-9,TRBJ1-2,-,CASSLATDPGYGYTF,TGTGCCAGCAGCTTAGCGACTGACCCTGGCTATGGCTACACCTTC
few,TRBV19,TRBJ1-1,-,CASSSPGQRRGGTEAFF,TGTGCCAGTAGTTCCCCGGGACAACGGCGGGGCGGCACTGAAGCTTTCTTT
many,TRBV19,TRBJ1-5,-,CASSMTPGRLQHF,TGTGCCAGTAGTATGACGCCAGGGCGATTGCAGCATTTT